Below, 26 T cell receptor beta chains from the same sample are listed, as sequenced in a study of blood T cell repertoires in COVID-19. Repertoires were generated with immunoSEQ multiplex PCR, while TCRdb's copy carries only in-frame clones and drops some. The repertoire includes about 250,000 clones, nearly 90% of them detected once, and 3% sits in the top ten. The sample taken for sequencing was peripheral blood. These TCRs come from a man aged 18 to 30 with active or convalescent COVID-19.

This clone was seen once. The chain carries TRBV6-5 and TRBJ1-1; no reliable D call. Trimming removed 4 bases from V and 5 bases from J, with 11 bases in between. The CDR3 is 13 amino acids. Germline CDR1 is MNHEY and CDR2 is SVGAGI. The CDR3, as DNA: TGTGCCAGCAGTTTGTCCTCCGGGACTGAAGCTTTCTTT. The encoded protein is CASSLSSGTEAFF.

The gene calls are TRBV3-1 (or the pseudogene TRBV3-2) and TRBJ1-4; D gene unclear. Trimming cost V 2 bases and J 10 bases, with 14 bases left between them. Germline CDR1 is LGHDT and CDR2 is YNNKEL (reference sequence). The CDR3 has 14 residues. CDR3 DNA: TGTGCCAGCAGCCAACTAGAGAAAAAAGGAAAACTGTTTTTT. Translation: CASSQLEKKGKLFF.

The J gene is TRBJ2-7, the V gene TRBV7-2; the D is unclear. V lost 5 bases and J 3 bases, leaving 5 bases between the germline ends. Germline V lookup: CDR1 SGHTA, CDR2 FQGNSA. CDR3 length equals 11 residues. Here the CDR3 DNA reads TGTGCCAGCAGCAATCGCTACGAGCAGTACTTC. It is translated as CASSNRYEQYF.

This chain joins TRBV9 and TRBJ2-1; 7 bases fit TRBD1. The germline gives CDR1 SGDLS, CDR2 YYNGEE. There are 14 residues in the CDR3. V was pared by 0 bases and J by 5 bases, with 2 bases of the junction left unmatched. For the CDR3, the DNA is TGTGCCAGCAGCGTAGAGGGGGCCGACAATGAGCAGTTCTTC. Its translation is CASSVEGADNEQFF.

The V gene is TRBV6-5, the J gene TRBJ2-7; D unresolved. V lost 7 bases and J 2 bases, leaving 15 bases between the germline ends. Looked up from germline, CDR1 is MNHEY and CDR2 is SVGAGI. The CDR3 is 14 residues long. The CDR3 spells CASTKRILTYEQYF. CDR3 coding DNA: TGTGCCAGCACTAAGCGTATATTAACCTACGAGCAGTACTTC.

This chain connects TRBV7-9 to TRBJ2-1, with TRBD2 identical over 8 bases. The junction had 11 bases not matched to a gene; V was cut back by 5 bases and J by 5 bases. This CDR3 spans 16 amino acids. Per the germline V gene, CDR1 is SEHNR and CDR2 is FQNEAQ (reference sequence). The CDR3: CASSPRVAGKDNEQFF. The CDR3 DNA reads as TGTGCCAGCAGCCCCCGGGTAGCGGGGAAGGACAATGAGCAGTTCTTC.

This rearrangement joins TRBV15 to TRBJ2-1; D is unresolved. The CDR3 is made up of 14 amino acids. Germline loops: CDR1 LNHNV, CDR2 YYDKDF (reference sequence). Trimming took 0 bases from V and 6 from J, leaving 9 bases between them. The CDR3 protein is CATSRDWRINEQFF. The CDR3, as DNA: TGTGCCACCAGCAGAGATTGGCGGATCAATGAGCAGTTCTTC.

The V call is TRBV7-2, the J call TRBJ1-4; 7 bases align to TRBD1. The germline V gene encodes CDR1 SGHTA and CDR2 FQGNSA. The J segment lost 9 bases and the V segment lost 5 bases, leaving 12 bases of the junction unmatched. The CDR3 is 15 amino acids. The CDR3 is CASSLHGTDTKKLFF. The CDR3 DNA follows: TGTGCCAGCAGCCTGCACGGGACAGATACTAAAAAACTGTTTTTT.

The chain recombines TRBV7-9 with TRBJ1-2; 8 bases agree with TRBD1. The V gene's germline CDR1 is SEHNR and CDR2 FQNEAQ (reference sequence). The junction had 9 bases not matched to a gene; V was cut back by 5 bases and J by 7 bases. The CDR3 sequence is 14 residues long. CDR3 region: CASSPPDREGGYTF. The DNA for the CDR3 is TGTGCCAGCAGCCCACCGGACAGGGAAGGTGGCTACACCTTC.

The J gene is TRBJ1-2, the V gene TRBV7-2; 7 nucleotides agree with TRBD1. The CDR3 has 15 amino acids. The trim removed 1 base at V and 3 bases at J, leaving 5 bases unmatched. Germline lookup yields CDR1 SGHTA and CDR2 FQGNSA. CDR3 sequence: CASSLVARGDYGYTF. For the CDR3, the DNA is TGTGCCAGCAGCTTAGTCGCCAGGGGGGACTATGGCTACACCTTC.

The chain combines TRBV7-8 with TRBJ1-6; 7 nucleotides match TRBD1. Per the germline V gene, CDR1 is SGHVS and CDR2 is FQNEAQ. Trimming took 1 base from V and 8 from J; bases not matched to a gene: 8. The CDR3 sequence is 16 residues long. The CDR3 DNA is TGTGCCAGCAGCTTAGAATTGGGCAGGGGGGATTCACCCCTCCACTTT. This codes for CASSLELGRGDSPLHF.

This clone was observed once. V is TRBV9 and J is TRBJ1-1; 8 positions match TRBD1. V lost 0 bases to trimming and J lost 2 bases; unmatched junction nucleotides: 3. Germline CDR1 is SGDLS and CDR2 is YYNGEE. The CDR3 sequence is 15 residues long. DNA of the CDR3: TGTGCCAGCAGCGTAGGACAGGGGCTTAACACTGAAGCTTTCTTT. The encoded protein is CASSVGQGLNTEAFF.

This clone appeared once. For the CDR3, the DNA is TGCAGCGTGTGGGACAGGGAGGCCATATATTTT. It encodes CSVWDREAIYF. The rearrangement links TRBV29-1 to TRBJ1-3, with 9 bases identical to TRBD1. In germline, CDR1 is SQVTM, CDR2 ANQGSEA. The CDR3 spans 11 residues. The V segment lost 6 bases and the J segment 11 bases; nucleotides outside the gene matches: 5. Full variable domain (missing parts from reference TRBV29-1 and TRBJ1-3): SAVISQKPSRDICQRGTSLTIQCQVDSQVTMMFWYRQQPGQSLTLIATANQGSEATYESGFVIDKFPISRPNLTFSTLTVSNMSPEDSSIYLCSVWDREAIYFGEGSWLTVV.

V and J are TRBV5-8 and TRBJ1-5; D is possibly TRBD1 (5 bases). In germline, CDR1 is SGHTS, CDR2 YDEGEE. There are 14 residues in the CDR3. V lost 6 bases, J lost 7 bases, and 17 bases lay in between. The CDR3 DNA reads as TGTGCCAGCATGGGGGGATCCGGGAAGCAGCCCCAGCATTTT. Protein sequence: CASMGGSGKQPQHF.

This clone occurred once. The chain recombines TRBV7-8 with TRBJ2-3, with a weak D call TRBD2 (7 bases). Germline V gives CDR1 SGHVS, CDR2 FQNEAQ. Between the trimmed V and J ends, which lost 1 base and 2 bases, there was a span of 13 bases. The CDR3 totals 16 residues. The CDR3 DNA reads as TGTGCCAGCAGCTTAGTGGGGGCGGGGGCCACAGATACGCAGTATTTT. Translation gives CASSLVGAGATDTQYF. The full variable domain, rest sourced from reference TRBV7-8 and TRBJ2-3, is GAGVSQSPRYKVAKRGQDVALRCDPISGHVSLFWYQQALGQGPEFLTYFQNEAQLDKSGLPSDRFFAERPEGSVSTLKIQRTQQEDSAVYLCASSLVGAGATDTQYFGPGTRLTVL.

The chain has TRBV6-5 and TRBJ2-7; a weak D match, TRBD2 (6 bases). Looked up from germline, CDR1 is MNHEY and CDR2 is SVGAGI. This CDR3 has 16 amino acids. Trimming pared 0 bases from V and 0 bases from J, leaving 12 bases between. CDR3 amino acids: CASSYSNGRYSYEQYF. The CDR3 region has the DNA TGTGCCAGCAGTTACTCGAACGGGAGATACTCCTACGAGCAGTACTTC.

The chain employs TRBV10-2 and TRBJ2-7; 7 nucleotides align to TRBD1. V dropped 0 bases and J dropped 4; count of bases not matched to a gene: 3. Per germline, CDR1 WSHSY and CDR2 SAAADI. CDR3 length: 14 residues. The CDR3 DNA is TGCGCCAGCAGTGAGTCTGGACAGGAATACGAGCAGTACTTC. Translated: CASSESGQEYEQYF.

V is TRBV19 and J is TRBJ1-6; the D is unclear. The germline V and J ends were trimmed by 5 bases and 3 bases, with 8 bases remaining between them. The CDR3 runs 14 residues. Germline V CDR1 and CDR2: LNHDA, SQIVND (reference sequence). DNA for the CDR3: TGTGCCAGTAGTGTCGGGGTCTATAATTCACCCCTCCACTTT. Residues: CASSVGVYNSPLHF.

J is TRBJ1-1 and V is TRBV28; the D gene is possibly TRBD1 (5 bases). The CDR3 length is 15 residues. V lost 5 bases, J lost 3 bases, and 16 bases lay in between. Germline V gives CDR1 MDHEN, CDR2 SYDVKM. This chain's CDR3 is CASSGFGTRDTEAFF. The CDR3 DNA is TGTGCCAGCAGTGGGTTTGGCACCAGGGACACTGAAGCTTTCTTT. Supplemented by reference TRBV28 and TRBJ1-1, the full variable domain reads DVKVTQSSRYLVKRTGEKVFLECVQDMDHENMFWYRQDPGLGLRLIYFSYDVKMKEKGDIPEGYSVSREKKERFSLILESASTNQTSMYLCASSGFGTRDTEAFFGQGTRLTVV.

The V gene is TRBV19, the J gene TRBJ2-1; TRBD1 agrees at 10 bases. With V trimmed by 7 bases and J by 7 bases, 7 bases remained unmatched. Germline CDR1 and CDR2: LNHDA and SQIVND (reference sequence). The CDR3 runs 14 residues. CDR3 coding DNA: TGTGCCAGTACTTCATGGACAGGGGGGAATGAGCAGTTCTTC. Residues: CASTSWTGGNEQFF. Using reference TRBV19 and TRBJ2-1 for the parts outside the CDR3, the full variable domain is DGGITQSPKYLFRKEGQNVTLSCEQNLNHDAMYWYRQDPGQGLRLIYYSQIVNDFQKGDIAEGYSVSREKKESFPLTVTSAQKNPTAFYLCASTSWTGGNEQFFGPGTRLTVL.

V is TRBV7-9 and J is TRBJ2-3, with 15 bases fitting TRBD2. The trim removed 5 bases at V and 3 bases at J, leaving 9 bases unmatched. Per germline, CDR1 SEHNR and CDR2 FQNEAQ (reference sequence). The CDR3 loop spans 18 amino acids. CDR3 residues: CASSRSGLAGGQTDTQYF. As DNA, the CDR3 is TGTGCCAGCAGCCGGAGTGGACTAGCGGGAGGGCAAACAGATACGCAGTATTTT.

The V and J genes are TRBV16 and TRBJ1-1; D remains unclear. CDR1 is KGHSY, CDR2 FQNENV, per germline. This CDR3 contains 14 residues. Trimming took off 0 bases at V and 0 bases at J, with 5 bases between the two ends. CDR3 nucleotides: TGTGCCAGCAGCCAATCGCGGCTGAACACTGAAGCTTTCTTT. Protein sequence: CASSQSRLNTEAFF.

This chain links TRBV10-2 with TRBJ1-2; 10 positions agree with TRBD1. Germline V gene sequence: CDR1 WSHSY, CDR2 SAAADI. After removal of 7 bases from V and 5 bases from J, the junction contained 10 bases not matched to a gene. There are 15 residues in the CDR3. CDR3 in amino acids: CASTQRQGAIYGYTF. The CDR3 bases are TGCGCCAGCACACAACGACAGGGGGCGATATATGGCTACACCTTC.

This chain uses TRBV5-1 with TRBJ2-1; 10 bases agree with TRBD2. The germline gives CDR1 SGHRS, CDR2 YFSETQ. V shed 4 bases, J shed 4 bases, and the junction held 5 bases outside the gene matches. The CDR3 has 15 residues. The CDR3 is CASSPGTSVYNEQFF. CDR3 nucleotide sequence: TGCGCCAGCAGCCCCGGGACTAGCGTATACAATGAGCAGTTCTTC. Full variable domain (remainder filled in from reference TRBV5-1 and TRBJ2-1): KAGVTQTPRYLIKTRGQQVTLSCSPISGHRSVSWYQQTPGQGLQFLFEYFSETQRNKGNFPGRFSGRQFSNSRSEMNVSTLELGDSALYLCASSPGTSVYNEQFFGPGTRLTVL.

Here the CDR3 reads CASSSRLTDTQYF. The CDR3 DNA is TGTGCCAGCAGCTCCCGTCTCACAGATACGCAGTATTTT. This chain links TRBV7-2 with TRBJ2-3; D is ambiguous. V was clipped by 4 bases and J by 2 bases, with 7 bases between them. Germline V gene data show CDR1 as SGHTA and CDR2 as FQGNSA. CDR3 length: 13 residues.

The CDR3 region is CASDTGWVGEQYF. CDR3 DNA: TGTGCCAGCGATACCGGGTGGGTAGGCGAGCAGTACTTC. The chain combines TRBV7-9 with TRBJ2-7; D is ambiguous. This CDR3 region has 13 residues. V lost 8 bases and J 6 bases, leaving 17 bases between the germline ends. Germline CDR1 SEHNR, CDR2 FQNEAQ (reference sequence).